This entry concerns a single TCR beta chain. The method was immunoSEQ multiplex PCR; TCRdb's version includes in-frame clones alone and lacks a portion of them. The sample has 1.5 million to 2.5 million clones; less than 95% are singletons. This entry is derived from a study of shared clonotypes between healthy human individuals. Terminally differentiated effector memory CD45RA+ cells were excluded by CCR7 positive selection of CD45RO-negative cells. The CDR3 has 16 amino acids. Germline CDR1 and CDR2: SEHNR and FQNEAQ (reference sequence). The V segment lost 5 bases and the J segment 0 bases; nucleotides outside the gene matches: 9.

Sequenced material: naive CD8+ T cells sorted from blood. This chain uses TRBV7-9 with TRBJ1-1; 7 nucleotides match TRBD1. The TCR comes from a man aged 18-30 years in good health. CDR3: CASSADRDDMNTEAFF. The CDR3 DNA reads as TGTGCCAGCAGCGCAGACAGGGACGATATGAACACTGAAGCTTTCTTT.